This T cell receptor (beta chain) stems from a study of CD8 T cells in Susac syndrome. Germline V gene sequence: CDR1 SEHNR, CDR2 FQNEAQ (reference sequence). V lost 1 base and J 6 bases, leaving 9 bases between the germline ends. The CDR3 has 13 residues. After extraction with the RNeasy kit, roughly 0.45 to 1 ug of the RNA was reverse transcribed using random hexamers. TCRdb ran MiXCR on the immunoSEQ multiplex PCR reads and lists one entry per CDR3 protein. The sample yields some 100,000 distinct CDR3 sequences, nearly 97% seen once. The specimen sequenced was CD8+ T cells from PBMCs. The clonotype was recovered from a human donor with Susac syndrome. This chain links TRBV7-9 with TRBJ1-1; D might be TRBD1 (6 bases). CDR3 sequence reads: CASSLGGGPEAFF. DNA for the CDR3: TGTGCCAGCAGCTTAGGTGGGGGCCCTGAAGCTTTCTTT.